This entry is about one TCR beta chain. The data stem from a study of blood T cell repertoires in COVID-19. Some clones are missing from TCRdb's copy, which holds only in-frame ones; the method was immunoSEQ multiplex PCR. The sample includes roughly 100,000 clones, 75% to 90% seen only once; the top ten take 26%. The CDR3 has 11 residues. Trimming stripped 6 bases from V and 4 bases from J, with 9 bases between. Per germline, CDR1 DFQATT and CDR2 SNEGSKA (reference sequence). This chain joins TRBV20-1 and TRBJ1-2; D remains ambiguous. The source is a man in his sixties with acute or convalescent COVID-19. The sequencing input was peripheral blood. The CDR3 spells CSASLGYGYTF. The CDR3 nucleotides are TGCAGTGCCTCACTAGGCTATGGCTACACCTTC.